This TCR beta chain was captured by sequencing in a study of blood T cell repertoires in COVID-19. Study-wide background: Acute-phase and convalescent COVID-19 samples originated in the United States, Italy and Spain.

Measured with immunoSEQ multiplex PCR; TCRdb has only the in-frame clones, and not every one. The data show approximately 47,000 clones, 88% seen once. The junction had 10 bases not matched to a gene; V was cut back by 4 bases and J by 2 bases. Germline-derived CDR1 and CDR2 are SGHKS and YYEKEE (reference sequence). The CDR3 contains 16 residues. Sample share makes this clone medium-sized. The chain couples TRBV5-5 to TRBJ2-7; 9 bases match TRBD2. The origin of this receptor is a human donor with active COVID-19. The donor label of this sample is uncertain. Material for sequencing was peripheral blood. The CDR3 DNA is TGTGCCAGCAGCGCATCGATAGCGGGGGCGACCTACGAGCAGTACTTC. It codes for CASSASIAGATYEQYF.